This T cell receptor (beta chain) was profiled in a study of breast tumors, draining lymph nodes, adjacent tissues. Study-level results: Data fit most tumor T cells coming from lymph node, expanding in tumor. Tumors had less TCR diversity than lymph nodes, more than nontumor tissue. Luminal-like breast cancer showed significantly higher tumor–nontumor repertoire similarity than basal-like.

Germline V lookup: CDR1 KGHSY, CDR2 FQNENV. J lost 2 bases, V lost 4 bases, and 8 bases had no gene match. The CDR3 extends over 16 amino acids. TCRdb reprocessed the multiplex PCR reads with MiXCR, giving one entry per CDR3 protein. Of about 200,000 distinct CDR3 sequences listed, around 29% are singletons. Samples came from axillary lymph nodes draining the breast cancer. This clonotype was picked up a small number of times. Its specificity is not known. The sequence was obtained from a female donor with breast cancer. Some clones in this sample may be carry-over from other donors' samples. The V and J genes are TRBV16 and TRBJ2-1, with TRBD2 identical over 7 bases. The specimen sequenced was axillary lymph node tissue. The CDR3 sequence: CASSRPEGGPYNEQFF. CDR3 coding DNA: TGTGCCAGCAGCCGCCCGGAGGGAGGGCCCTACAATGAGCAGTTCTTC.